A single sample gave rise to the 7 T cell receptor beta chains below, sequenced in a study of blood T cell repertoires in COVID-19. Profiling relied on immunoSEQ multiplex PCR, and the TCRdb table lists in-frame clones only, not all of them. The sample lists 200,000 to 300,000 clones; roughly four fifths were seen once. Input material: peripheral blood. These receptors came from a woman aged 70-85 years with acute or convalescent COVID-19.

In its sample, this clone was seen once. V and J are TRBV7-8 and TRBJ1-3, with 9 bases matching TRBD1. Germline assignment: CDR1 SGHVS and CDR2 FQNEAQ. Losses at the gene ends were 0 bases for V and 7 bases for J; bases not matched to a gene: 1. This CDR3 spans 14 amino acids. As DNA, the CDR3 is TGTGCCAGCAGCTTAGCTGGACAGGGGAACACCATATATTTT. Its protein product is CASSLAGQGNTIYF.

The CDR3 reads CASSLTGSETEAFF. CDR3 DNA: TGTGCCAGCAGTTTAACGGGGTCGGAAACTGAAGCTTTCTTT. This chain connects TRBV28 to TRBJ1-1; the D is unclear. CDR1 MDHEN and CDR2 SYDVKM come from the germline V gene. Trimming stripped 2 bases from V and 5 bases from J, with 12 bases between. This CDR3 is built from 14 residues.

The V gene is TRBV10-3, the J gene TRBJ2-1; 11 bases are shared with TRBD1. Germline loops: CDR1 ENHRY, CDR2 SYGVKD. V gave up 0 bases and J gave up 8 bases; unmatched junction bases: 3. The CDR3 contains 15 residues. Written as DNA, the CDR3 is TGTGCCATCAGTGAGTCAGGACAGGGGGCTTATGAGCAGTTCTTC. Residues: CAISESGQGAYEQFF.

The chain links TRBV7-9 to TRBJ2-7; D perhaps matches TRBD2 (7 bases). CDR3 length equals 15 residues. Trimming removed 1 base from V and 3 bases from J, with 13 bases in between. Germline V CDR1 and CDR2: SEHNR, FQNEAQ (reference sequence). The CDR3 sequence is CASSLVSGGHYEQYF. DNA of the CDR3: TGTGCCAGCAGCTTAGTTTCGGGGGGCCACTACGAGCAGTACTTC.

V and J are TRBV5-1 and TRBJ2-7, with TRBD1 matching over 7 bases. Germline lookup yields CDR1 SGHRS and CDR2 YFSETQ. The CDR3 sequence is 15 residues long. V lost 4 bases to trimming and J lost 3 bases; unmatched junction nucleotides: 10. CDR3 protein: CASSTDPGQNYEQYF. CDR3 bases: TGCGCCAGCAGCACGGACCCGGGACAGAACTACGAGCAGTACTTC. Drawing the rest from reference TRBV5-1 and TRBJ2-7, the complete variable domain is KAGVTQTPRYLIKTRGQQVTLSCSPISGHRSVSWYQQTPGQGLQFLFEYFSETQRNKGNFPGRFSGRQFSNSRSEMNVSTLELGDSALYLCASSTDPGQNYEQYFGPGTRLTVT.

The gene calls are TRBV10-3 and TRBJ2-7; maybe TRBD2 (5 bases). CDR3 length: 16 amino acids. The germline V gene encodes CDR1 ENHRY and CDR2 SYGVKD. With 2 bases removed from V and 0 bases from J, the gap between germline ends came to 14 bases. CDR3 residues: CAISEAGRPSSYEQYF. CDR3 sequence (DNA): TGTGCCATCAGTGAGGCGGGCAGGCCGAGCTCCTACGAGCAGTACTTC.

The chain has TRBV19 and TRBJ1-2; tentative D call: TRBD1 (6 bases). This CDR3 comprises 17 residues. The germline gives CDR1 LNHDA, CDR2 SQIVND (reference sequence). Trimming removed 6 bases from V and 0 bases from J, with 20 bases in between. The CDR3 DNA is TGTGCCAGTAGATCGCCCGAACGGACAGCGGCTAACTATGGCTACACCTTC. It translates to CASRSPERTAANYGYTF.